The 20 T cell receptor beta chains reported below all come from one sample, sequenced in a study of OX40 agonist ivuxolimab in advanced cancers. The protocol was immunoSEQ multiplex PCR, while the TCRdb copy is restricted to in-frame clones and leaves out a portion. This table holds 60,000 to 85,000 clones, approximately 80% found once. Source: CD4+ or CD8+ T cells sorted from blood, taken in a trial of the OX40 agonist ivuxolimab. Receptors were obtained from an adult with an advanced solid tumor such as melanoma, head and neck, liver or kidney cancer.

This clone was detected a few times. This chain joins TRBV28 and TRBJ1-2; D may be TRBD1 (6 bases). Germline values: CDR1 MDHEN, CDR2 SYDVKM. Between the trimmed V and J ends, which lost 6 bases and 3 bases, there was a span of 11 bases. This CDR3 has 13 amino acids. The CDR3 loop reads CASRRGLDYGYTF. The CDR3 DNA sequence: TGTGCCAGCAGGCGGGGGCTCGACTATGGCTACACCTTC.

The J gene is TRBJ2-1, the V gene TRBV19, with D possibly being TRBD1 (5 bases). CDR1 LNHDA and CDR2 SQIVND come from the germline V gene (reference sequence). The V end was cut by 3 bases, the J end by 0 bases, with 15 bases between. The CDR3 is 17 amino acids. CDR3 residues: CASSIGSGASSYNEQFF. In DNA, the CDR3 is TGTGCCAGTAGTATTGGGTCTGGGGCCAGCTCCTACAATGAGCAGTTCTTC.

With regard to this clone: Within the sample, other DNA sequences also encode this same CDR3. V and J are TRBV19 and TRBJ1-1; no clear D gene. The germline V and J ends were trimmed by 5 bases and 1 base, with 11 bases remaining between them. CDR3 length: 14 amino acids. Germline V lookup: CDR1 LNHDA, CDR2 SQIVND (reference sequence). CDR3 amino acids: CASSPRASNTEAFF. The CDR3 nucleotides are TGTGCCAGTAGTCCGCGGGCCTCGAACACTGAAGCTTTCTTT.

This clone was seen just once. Sequence at one end of the junction differs from germline and may be a read error. The rearrangement joins TRBV7-3 to TRBJ2-7; 7 bases are shared with TRBD1. This CDR3 region has 13 residues. CDR1 and CDR2 (germline): SGHTA, FQGTGA. In nucleotides, the CDR3 is TGTGCCAGCAGCCCCGCCGGTGACAGGGAGCTGTACTTC. Its protein is CASSPAGDRELYF.

The V and J genes are TRBV30 and TRBJ2-7, with 9 bases fitting TRBD2. CDR1 is GTSNPN and CDR2 is SVGIG in the germline V gene (reference sequence). The CDR3 totals 13 residues. Here the CDR3 reads CASSTSGYYEQYF. In DNA, the CDR3 is TGTGCTTCCTCGACTAGCGGATACTACGAGCAGTACTTC.

V and J are TRBV9 and TRBJ1-4; D is undetermined. This CDR3 region has 13 residues. The germline V and J ends were trimmed by 0 bases and 7 bases, with 7 bases remaining between them. Germline V gene data show CDR1 as SGDLS and CDR2 as YYNGEE. The CDR3 coding sequence is TGTGCCAGCAGCGTAGCTACTGGTGAAAAACTGTTTTTT. Translated, it gives CASSVATGEKLFF.

The chain couples TRBV7-9 to TRBJ2-3, with 7 positions matching TRBD2. The V and J ends lost 1 base and 3 bases, in that order; junction bases with no gene match: 7. CDR1 and CDR2 from the germline V gene are SEHNR and FQNEAQ (reference sequence). The CDR3 has 16 residues. The CDR3: CASSLGTSFLTDTQYF. The CDR3 nucleotides are TGTGCCAGCAGCTTAGGGACTAGTTTTTTAACAGATACGCAGTATTTT.

This clone was counted only a few times. The chain joins TRBV10-3 to TRBJ1-1, with TRBD1 identical over 8 bases. The trim removed 8 bases at V and 0 bases at J, leaving 5 bases unmatched. Germline CDR1 is ENHRY and CDR2 is SYGVKD. The CDR3 contains 14 residues. The chain's CDR3 is CAIGQGPMNTEAFF. CDR3 sequence (DNA): TGTGCCATCGGACAGGGACCTATGAACACTGAAGCTTTCTTT.

As to this clone: The sample has other DNA sequences that encode this CDR3 too. The chain couples TRBV19 to TRBJ1-1, with D maybe TRBD1 (5 bases). The CDR3 length is 13 residues. Per germline, CDR1 LNHDA and CDR2 SQIVND (reference sequence). Deletions cut 3 bases from V and 1 base from J, with 6 bases between. The CDR3 protein is CASSIQGNTEAFF. CDR3 in DNA: TGTGCCAGTAGTATTCAGGGGAACACTGAAGCTTTCTTT.

This clone showed up just a few times. This chain connects TRBV21-1 to TRBJ1-6; the D segment call TRBD1 is taken from the table without a DNA check. TRBV21-1 is marked as a pseudogene. CDR3 length: 17 amino acids. CDR3 DNA: TGTGCCAGCAGCTCAGTAACCGGGACAGGGCCTAATTCACCCCTCCACTTT. Its protein product is CASSSVTGTGPNSPLHF.

The chain combines TRBV27 with TRBJ1-2, with D possibly matching TRBD1 (6 bases). Germline V gene lookup returns CDR1 MNHEY and CDR2 SMNVEV (reference sequence). V was cut by 6 bases and J by 4 bases, with 21 bases left in between. This CDR3 has 16 amino acids. CDR3 in DNA: TGTGCCAGCAGGGAGCTGGGGGGCCCCACGGGCTATGGCTACACCTTC. It codes for CASRELGGPTGYGYTF.

The rearrangement uses TRBV6-5 and TRBJ2-7; D may be TRBD2 (7 bases). This CDR3 region has 15 residues. CDR1 is MNHEY, CDR2 SVGAGI, per germline. The V end was cut by 5 bases, the J end by 1 base, with 15 bases between. As DNA, the CDR3 is TGTGCCAGCAGTATCGGGGGCGGGGGTTCCTACGAGCAGTACTTC. Its translation is CASSIGGGGSYEQYF.

V gene TRBV29-1 combines with J gene TRBJ1-1; possibly TRBD1 for D (6 bases). V lost 8 bases and J 8 bases, leaving 18 bases between the germline ends. The CDR3 has 12 residues. Germline values: CDR1 SQVTM, CDR2 ANQGSEA. The CDR3 is CSSRGVGGEAFF. The CDR3 DNA is TGCAGCTCTCGCGGGGTAGGGGGAGAAGCTTTCTTT.

The chain couples TRBV6-1 to TRBJ2-7; D ambiguous. Looked up from germline, CDR1 is MNHNS and CDR2 is SASEGT. Trimming removed 6 bases from V and 0 bases from J, with 9 bases in between. The CDR3 is 13 residues long. This CDR3 is CASREPGSYEQYF. The CDR3 DNA reads as TGTGCCAGCAGGGAGCCGGGCTCCTACGAGCAGTACTTC.

The V gene is TRBV5-1, the J gene TRBJ2-5; possible D gene TRBD2, 6 bases. The V end lost 2 bases, the J end lost 5 bases, and 10 bases lay between the germline ends. Germline V gene lookup returns CDR1 SGHRS and CDR2 YFSETQ. This CDR3 spans 13 amino acids. DNA for the CDR3: TGCGCCAGCAGCTTTGGGGGGTCGGAGACCCAGTACTTC. Protein: CASSFGGSETQYF. Variable domain in full (rest from reference TRBV5-1 and TRBJ2-5): KAGVTQTPRYLIKTRGQQVTLSCSPISGHRSVSWYQQTPGQGLQFLFEYFSETQRNKGNFPGRFSGRQFSNSRSEMNVSTLELGDSALYLCASSFGGSETQYFGPGTRLLVL.

Turning to this clone: An end of the junction does not agree with germline; a read error may underlie this. J is TRBJ2-5 and V is TRBV7-7, with TRBD1 matching over 7 bases. The V gene's germline CDR1 is SSHAT and CDR2 FNYEAQ (reference sequence). This CDR3 comprises 15 residues. This CDR3 is CASSLMGQFQETQYF. For the CDR3, the DNA is TGTGCTAGCAGCTTAATGGGACAGTTCCAAGAGACCCAGTACTTC.

This chain connects TRBV29-1 to TRBJ2-1; 12 positions agree with TRBD1. CDR1 SQVTM and CDR2 ANQGSEA come from the germline V gene. The V segment lost 7 bases and the J segment 7 bases; nucleotides outside the gene matches: 5. The length of the CDR3 is 13 residues. The CDR3 sequence: CSAGQGAGNEQFF. In nucleotides, the CDR3 is TGCAGCGCGGGACAGGGGGCGGGGAATGAGCAGTTCTTC.

The rearrangement joins TRBV7-2 to TRBJ2-3; D remains unclear. CDR3 length: 14 residues. V lost 6 bases and J 4 bases, leaving 14 bases between the germline ends. CDR1 SGHTA and CDR2 FQGNSA come from the germline V gene. Written as DNA, the CDR3 is TGTGCCAGCAGTTTTCCCCCCTTGGCAGATACGCAGTATTTT. It codes for CASSFPPLADTQYF. Full variable domain (remainder filled in from reference TRBV7-2 and TRBJ2-3): GAGVSQSPSNKVTEKGKDVELRCDPISGHTALYWYRQSLGQGLEFLIYFQGNSAPDKSGLPSDRFSAERTGGSVSTLTIQRTQQEDSAVYLCASSFPPLADTQYFGPGTRLTVL.

V and J are TRBV11-3 and TRBJ2-2; 9 bases match TRBD2. The CDR3 has 17 amino acids. Germline values: CDR1 SGHNT, CDR2 YENEEA. With 2 bases clipped from V and 2 bases from J, the junction kept 6 bases outside the gene matches. The CDR3 is CASSLSWTSENTGELFF. As DNA, the CDR3 is TGTGCCAGCAGCTTAAGCTGGACTAGCGAAAACACCGGGGAGCTGTTTTTT.

The table lists this clone with a few counts. This chain connects TRBV10-3 to TRBJ1-2, with 7 nucleotides matching TRBD1. The CDR3 is 14 amino acids. Germline lookup yields CDR1 ENHRY and CDR2 SYGVKD. Trimming took 6 bases from V and 3 from J; bases not matched to a gene: 7. The CDR3 coding sequence is TGTGCCATCAGATCGACAGGGATTGACTATGGCTACACCTTC. Protein sequence: CAIRSTGIDYGYTF.